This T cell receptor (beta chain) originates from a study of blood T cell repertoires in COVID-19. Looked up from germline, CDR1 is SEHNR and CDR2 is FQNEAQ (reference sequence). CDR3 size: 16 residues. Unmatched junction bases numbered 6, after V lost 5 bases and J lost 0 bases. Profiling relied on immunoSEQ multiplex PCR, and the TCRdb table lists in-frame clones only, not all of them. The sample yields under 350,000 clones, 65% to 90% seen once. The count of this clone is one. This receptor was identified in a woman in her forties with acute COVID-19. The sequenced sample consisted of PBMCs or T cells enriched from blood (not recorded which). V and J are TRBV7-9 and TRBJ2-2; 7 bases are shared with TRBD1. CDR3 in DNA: TGTGCCAGCAGCCTCCGGGACAGATCGAACACCGGGGAGCTGTTTTTT. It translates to CASSLRDRSNTGELFF. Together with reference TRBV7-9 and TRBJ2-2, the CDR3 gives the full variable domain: DTGVSQNPRHKITKRGQNVTFRCDPISEHNRLYWYRQTLGQGPEFLTYFQNEAQLEKSRLLSDRFSAERPKGSFSTLEIQRTEQGDSAMYLCASSLRDRSNTGELFFGEGSRLTVL.